Below, one T cell receptor beta chain is given with its context. This clone was found a few times. Its antigen is still unknown. One base away there is no much larger clone; base qualities are not given. These data belong to a study of cytomegalovirus exposure and HLA in healthy donors (dated by TCRdb to about 2017). For context, the study as a whole: In an earlier analysis of approximately 640 of the donors, 276 Gb of sequence data and 90 million to 120 million unique TCR beta sequences from 150 million to 200 million T cells were reported. Approximately 300 gigabases of sequencing data and approximately 85 million unique TCR sequences were included in an early release covering 550 to 800 HLA-typed donors. The genetic ancestry cluster associated with self-reported Caucasian donors included about 81% of the approximately 410 genotyped donors. The aim of the study was to test whether cataloging public T cell receptors could identify signatures of past pathogen exposure. The T cell repertoires of 666 subjects were profiled by immunosequencing and related to cytomegalovirus serostatus. Along with the approximately 700-subject first cohort, a separate validation cohort of over a hundred different subjects was used. To predict cytomegalovirus infection status, the study combined high-throughput TCR immunosequencing, statistical association of individual TCRs with disease status, and machine learning. A later analysis re-examined previously published TCR beta repertoires from around 670 donors and added high-resolution HLA genotyping to investigate patterns of TCR occurrence. In the later analysis, no new phenotypic data were used to find candidate immune exposures; instead, reliance was placed on TCR beta sequences and their occurrence across donors. An earlier analysis of 500 to 750 of the donors applied high-throughput TCR beta sequencing to assess whether each TCR beta V gene segment acted as functional or pseudogenic. Donor age, sex, ethnicity and CMV serostatus were collected together with the repertoire data. In a later genetic analysis, genome-wide SNP genotypes for 398 of the 666 donors were used, and that subset was treated as a discovery cohort. Every repertoire in the discovery cohort had been generated on one and the same sequencing platform. HLA typing included class I and class II loci at four-digit resolution. Typing coverage differed by locus: A, B, C, DRB1 and DQB1 were typed in roughly 620-640 donors, DQA1 in roughly 510, DPA1 in nearly 610, and DPB1 in just under 490. Four or five DR-DQ haplotypes were handled as single units for association and clustering because linkage in the cohort was strong. On average, roughly 250,000 unique TCR beta nucleotide sequences were sequenced per donor among 300 to 500 genotyped donors of the cohort, with 15% to 20% of those sequences being non-productive.

The cohort was made up of about 610 healthy bone marrow donors. All cohort members were sampled while nominally healthy, although unrecorded immune exposures were likely present. The donor tested CMV seronegative, placing the donor among the 300 to 450 seronegative members of the cohort. A peripheral blood sample was provided by each donor, and peripheral blood mononuclear cells were used for TCR beta sequencing. Genomic DNA was extracted from the blood cell samples with the Qiagen DNeasy Blood Extraction Kit. Libraries were made using the immunoSEQ multiplex PCR assay. The multiplex PCR relied on a mix of 60 forward primers for TCR Vbeta segments and 13 reverse primers for TCR Jbeta segments. A multiplex PCR assay on genomic DNA amplified the CDR3 region of rearranged TCR beta genes. The Illumina HiSeq System was used to sequence the amplified TCR beta libraries as 87-base-pair reads. For the original study's pipeline: A later analysis counted approximately 76 million unique TCR beta chains across the 650 to 800 repertoires, and about 10 million of these chains were shared by at least two donors. A nearest-neighbor algorithm error-corrected the raw reads and collapsed the reads into unique sequences, merging closely related sequences to remove PCR and sequencing errors. To assign V, D and J gene segments, CDR3 sequences were aligned to IMGT reference sequences. For a sequence to be retained, at least a six-nucleotide match to both a V gene segment and a J gene segment was required. Rearrangements were classified as productive when the CDR3 lacked stop codons and remained in frame with V and J, and all other rearrangements were classified as non-productive. Following IMGT convention, CDR3 was defined as the stretch from the second conserved V-encoded cysteine up to the conserved J-encoded phenylalanine. Sequences without an unambiguous match to a single V gene segment were excluded from the earlier analysis of several hundred of the donors. In an earlier analysis of a few hundred of the donors, a V segment was called functional when productive rearrangements were above 56.7%, and segregating when the standard deviation between donors exceeded 5%. A statistical classification framework was built for diagnosing cytomegalovirus status from the catalog of TCR beta chain sequences. V and J gene assignment, in a later analysis, came from comparing TCR nucleotide sequences with IMGT/GENE-DB human TR gene sequences. Using the TCRdist pipeline, a later analysis assigned CDR3 sequences along with most-parsimonious VDJ recombination scenarios. A later analysis defined each TCR beta chain by its CDR3 amino acid sequence plus V-gene family, and excluded reads lacking a unique V-gene family. To address suspected cross-contamination and a sequencing artifact, a later analysis removed roughly 580 highly shared, low-generation-probability nucleotide sequences. For each public chain, a later analysis derived a clonal expansion index from normalized ranks of inferred template counts within each repertoire. A later analysis computed generation probabilities with a VDJ recombination model fitted to out-of-frame rearrangements, and checked the results against IGoR. In a later analysis, TCR-TCR, TCR-HLA and TCR-CMV co-occurrence was scored with hypergeometric tests, and a repertoire-size bias correction was applied to TCR pairs. A later analysis estimated false discovery rates by permuting HLA or CMV assignments 20 times. In a later analysis, co-occurring TCRs were grouped using DBSCAN, with TCRdist sequence similarity added in when clustering inside HLA-allele-positive subsets. For co-occurrence clustering, repertoires with fewer than 30,000 or more than 120,000 public chains were excluded, along with roughly 5 repertoires with anomalous nucleotide sharing. This immuneACCESS table, as held by TCRdb, lists in-frame sequences with V and J called but not all clones. Of the missing ones, under half trace to an unresolved V gene in checked studies; the others have no known cause. That table is the source of V, J and clone size, and D and trimming were worked out from the DNA. This sample has 250,000 to 350,000 clones in its table, and 65% to 85% of those were observed once. About 2.1% of the sample lies in the top ten.

General conclusions and limits of the study: The 87-base-pair reads could not distinguish some IMGT-functional V segments, including TRBV6-2 and TRBV6-3, so those segments were excluded. A later analysis found that TCR association rates varied across HLA loci, with DRB1 alleles showing the most associated TCRs and HLA-C alleles the fewest. A later analysis found that most CMV-associated TCR beta chains appeared HLA-restricted, with HLA associations seemingly driven largely by CMV exposure. For the cohort, immune exposure information was limited to CMV serostatus. V-gene and J-gene trimming of TCR beta chains was associated with a missense DCLRE1C variant in a later genetic analysis, and the association was replicated in an independent cohort. In a later genetic analysis, fewer N-insertions in productive TCRs were reported among donors in an Asian-associated ancestry cluster than the roughly 640-donor mean. Because counts were too low, 15 to 20 rarely observed V segments, including chromosome 9 orphons, were left out of the earlier analysis of about 500 of the donors. Assigning TCR associations to individual alleles was difficult when HLA alleles, especially DR and DQ, strongly co-occurred. A later analysis found that HLA-associated TCR beta chains were more clonally expanded and had lower generation probabilities than equally common non-associated chains. In this cohort, only TCR beta chains were sequenced, and detectable features were limited by the absence of alpha or paired-chain data. A cluster of highly shared sequence variants was judged likely to be a technical artifact of the sequencing pipeline. Most TCR sequences were seen in very few donors, while some public TCRs were found in many individuals. Correlated functional status among segregating V segments might reflect linkage disequilibrium, but an unknown experimental factor could not be ruled out. It was suggested by the authors that the approach could potentially be generalized to other disease states and immunological phenotypes. A few of the identified cytomegalovirus-associated TCR beta chains were confirmed in vitro to be specific for cytomegalovirus antigens. Roughly uniform sequencing depth across donors was assumed in presence/absence analyses, although this assumption may not hold. In a later analysis, several top co-occurrence clusters were reported to appear linked to parvovirus B19, influenza, CMV and Epstein-Barr virus. In both the original and validation cohorts, the classifier was reported to diagnose cytomegalovirus status with high specificity and sensitivity. In an earlier analysis of some 500 of the donors, most TCR beta V segments appeared in productive rearrangements about 87% or about 30% of the time, broadly matching IMGT annotations. A further reported finding was that TCR beta sequences accurately predicted the HLA-A and HLA-B alleles for most subjects in the first cohort. Specific HLA alleles were associated with about 17,000 TCR beta sequences at a false discovery rate of 0.05 in a later analysis. Because HLA typing was unavailable for some donors at each locus, only the typed subset was used in association tests. The study listed 170 or so TCR beta chains as associated with cytomegalovirus.

V and J are truncated by 5 bases and 5 bases respectively, leaving an intervening sequence of 22 bases. There are 18 amino acids in the CDR3, from cysteine to phenylalanine inclusive. Only the CDR3 DNA is retained, 54 bases long and in frame from the first base. The germline V gene specifies SGHAT as CDR1 and FQNNGV as CDR2. Recombination connected TRBV11-2 to TRBJ2-6; the D segment might be TRBD1 or TRBD2, since each matches 9 bases. The material sequenced was PBMCs. This clonotype was sampled from a female donor in good health and CMV-seronegative. The nucleotides read TGTGCCAGCAGCCTAGCGGGGACAGGGAAGTTAAGGGCCAACGTCCTGACTTTC. The resulting protein is CASSLAGTGKLRANVLTF.